Listed here is a single T cell receptor beta chain. The data are from a study of blood T cell repertoires in COVID-19. Study at large: Material from acute and convalescent COVID-19 was sourced from the United States, Italy and Spain. Nucleic acid was either cDNA or gDNA, and it came from T cells, B-cell-depleted T cells, or PBMCs.

The CDR3 contains 13 residues. Trimming took off 2 bases at V and 5 bases at J, with 9 bases between the two ends. Method: immunoSEQ multiplex PCR; TCRdb's copy keeps in-frame clones and lacks some. The sample shows almost 250,000 clones, approximately 86% of them seen only once. V and J are TRBV12-3 or TRBV12-4 and TRBJ2-5; perhaps TRBD2 as D (6 bases). The sample was peripheral blood. The sequence came from a woman aged 60-75 years who had recovered from COVID-19. CDR3 region: CASSLRDFETQYF. In DNA, the CDR3 is TGTGCCAGCAGTTTAAGGGACTTCGAGACCCAGTACTTC.